This TCR beta chain stems from a study of blood T cells in healthy people across ages. Primers used in a second PCR of roughly 6 to 11 cycles were a sample-barcoded 5' primer and a J-beta primer mix. Tags on each cDNA molecule came from a template-switch adaptor with 12 random nucleotides. In TCRdb, the 5' RACE reads were re-called with MiXCR into one record per CDR3 protein. The sample yields 800,000 or so distinct CDR3 sequences, around 25% seen once. This clonotype was counted at least ten times. The sample also formed part of further work on T cells of mothers and their children. That work adds: Over 8 million reads per mother and around 3.2 million per child were obtained.

This sequence was found in a boy between 10 and 17 years old in good health. Sequencing was performed on blood.

CDR3 region: CSVRTVANTGELFF. CDR3 DNA sequence: TGCAGCGTTAGGACAGTCGCGAACACCGGGGAGCTGTTTTTT. J is TRBJ2-2 and V is TRBV29-1; tentatively, D is TRBD1 (6 bases). Germline loops: CDR1 SQVTM, CDR2 ANQGSEA. There are 14 residues in the CDR3. V was trimmed by 5 bases and J by 0 bases, leaving 10 bases between them.